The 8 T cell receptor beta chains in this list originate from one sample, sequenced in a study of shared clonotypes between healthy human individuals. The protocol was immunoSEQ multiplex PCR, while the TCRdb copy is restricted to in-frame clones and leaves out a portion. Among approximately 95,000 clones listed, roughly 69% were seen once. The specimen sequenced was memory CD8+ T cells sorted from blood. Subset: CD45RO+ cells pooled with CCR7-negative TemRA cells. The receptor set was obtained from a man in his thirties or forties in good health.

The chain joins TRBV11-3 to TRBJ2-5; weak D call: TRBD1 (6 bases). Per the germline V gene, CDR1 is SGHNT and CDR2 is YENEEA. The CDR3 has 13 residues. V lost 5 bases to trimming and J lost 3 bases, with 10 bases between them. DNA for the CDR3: TGTGCCAGCAGCGAGCCAGGGGAAGAGACCCAGTACTTC. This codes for CASSEPGEETQYF. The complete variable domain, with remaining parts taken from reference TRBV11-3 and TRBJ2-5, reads EAGVVQSPRYKIIEKKQPVAFWCNPISGHNTLYWYLQNLGQGPELLIRYENEEAVDDSQLPKDRFSAERLKGVDSTLKIQPAELGDSAVYLCASSEPGEETQYFGPGTRLLVL.

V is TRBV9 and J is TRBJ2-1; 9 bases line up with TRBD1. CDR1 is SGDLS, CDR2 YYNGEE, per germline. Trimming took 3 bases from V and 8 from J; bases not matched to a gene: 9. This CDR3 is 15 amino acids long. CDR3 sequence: CASSEPGQGSDEQFF. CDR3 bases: TGTGCCAGCAGCGAGCCGGGACAGGGCAGCGATGAGCAGTTCTTC.

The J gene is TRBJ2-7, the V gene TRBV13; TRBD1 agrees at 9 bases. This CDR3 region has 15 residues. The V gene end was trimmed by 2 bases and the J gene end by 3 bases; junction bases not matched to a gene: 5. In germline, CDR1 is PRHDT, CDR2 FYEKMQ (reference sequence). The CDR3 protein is CASSLSGTGLYEQYF. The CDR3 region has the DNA TGTGCCAGCAGCTTAAGTGGGACAGGGCTCTACGAGCAGTACTTC.

CDR3 amino acids: CASSDVPSGGNEQFF. The CDR3 DNA sequence: TGTGCCAGCAGTGACGTCCCTTCGGGGGGCAATGAGCAGTTCTTC. This chain links TRBV6-4 with TRBJ2-1; 7 bases line up with TRBD2. This CDR3 has 15 amino acids. V was clipped by 2 bases and J by 6 bases; unmatched bases: 7. Germline CDR1 MRHNA, CDR2 SNTAGT.

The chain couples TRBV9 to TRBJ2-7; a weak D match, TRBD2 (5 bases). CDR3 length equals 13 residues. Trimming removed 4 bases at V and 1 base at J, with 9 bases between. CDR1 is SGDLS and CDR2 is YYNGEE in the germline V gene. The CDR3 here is CASSNGVSYEQYF. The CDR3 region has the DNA TGTGCCAGCAGCAACGGGGTTTCCTACGAGCAGTACTTC.

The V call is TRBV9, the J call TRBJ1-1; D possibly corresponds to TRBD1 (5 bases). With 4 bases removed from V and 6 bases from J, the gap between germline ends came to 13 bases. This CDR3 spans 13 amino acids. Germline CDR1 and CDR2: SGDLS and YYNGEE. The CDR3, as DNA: TGTGCCAGCAGCCTTTGGGACGGCCCTGAAGCTTTCTTT. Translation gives CASSLWDGPEAFF.

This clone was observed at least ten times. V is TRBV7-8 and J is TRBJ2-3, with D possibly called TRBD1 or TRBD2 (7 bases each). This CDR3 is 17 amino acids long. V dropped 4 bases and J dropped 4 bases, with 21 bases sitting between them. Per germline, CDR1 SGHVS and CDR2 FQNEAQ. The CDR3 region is CASSWGGQSNSADTQYF. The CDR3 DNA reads TGTGCCAGCAGCTGGGGGGGACAGTCCAACTCAGCAGATACGCAGTATTTT.

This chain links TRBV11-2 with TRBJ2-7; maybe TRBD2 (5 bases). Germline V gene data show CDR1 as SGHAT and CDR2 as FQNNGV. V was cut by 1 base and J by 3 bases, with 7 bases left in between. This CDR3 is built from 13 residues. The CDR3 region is CASSLVGGYEQYF. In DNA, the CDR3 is TGTGCCAGCAGCTTAGTAGGAGGCTACGAGCAGTACTTC.